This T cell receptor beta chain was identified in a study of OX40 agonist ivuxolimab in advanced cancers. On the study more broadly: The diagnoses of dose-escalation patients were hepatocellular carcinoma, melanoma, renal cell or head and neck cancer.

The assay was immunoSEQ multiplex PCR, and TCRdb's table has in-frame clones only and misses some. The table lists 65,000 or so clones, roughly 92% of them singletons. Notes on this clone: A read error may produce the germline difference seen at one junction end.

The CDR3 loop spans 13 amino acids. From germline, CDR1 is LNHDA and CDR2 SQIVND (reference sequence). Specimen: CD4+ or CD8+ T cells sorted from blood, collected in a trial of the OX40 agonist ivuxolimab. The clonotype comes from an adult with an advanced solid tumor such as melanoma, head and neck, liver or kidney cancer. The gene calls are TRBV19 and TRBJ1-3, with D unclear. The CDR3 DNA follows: TGTGCCTGTAGACTCAGGTCCGGAAACACCATATATTTT. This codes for CACRLRSGNTIYF.